This T cell receptor beta chain was documented in a study of beta chain features in type 1 diabetes. Between the trimmed V and J ends, which lost 3 bases and 0 bases, there was a span of 12 bases. The CDR3 runs to 16 residues. Germline lookup yields CDR1 SGHVS and CDR2 FQNEAQ. The sequenced template was cDNA made from the entire isolated RNA. Profiling relied on immunoSEQ multiplex PCR, and the TCRdb table lists in-frame clones only, not all of them. The table has 110,000 or so clones, under 40% seen once. In its sample, this clone was seen a few times. J is TRBJ1-5 and V is TRBV7-8; maybe TRBD1 (6 bases). The source is a woman younger than 30 in good health. Sequences were obtained from stem cell memory CD4+ T cells from blood. Written as DNA, the CDR3 is TGTGCCAGCAGCTTCGGGACAACTTATAGCAATCAGCCCCAGCATTTT. Its translation: CASSFGTTYSNQPQHF. Full variable domain (rest looked up from reference TRBV7-8 and TRBJ1-5): GAGVSQSPRYKVAKRGQDVALRCDPISGHVSLFWYQQALGQGPEFLTYFQNEAQLDKSGLPSDRFFAERPEGSVSTLKIQRTQQEDSAVYLCASSFGTTYSNQPQHFGDGTRLSIL.